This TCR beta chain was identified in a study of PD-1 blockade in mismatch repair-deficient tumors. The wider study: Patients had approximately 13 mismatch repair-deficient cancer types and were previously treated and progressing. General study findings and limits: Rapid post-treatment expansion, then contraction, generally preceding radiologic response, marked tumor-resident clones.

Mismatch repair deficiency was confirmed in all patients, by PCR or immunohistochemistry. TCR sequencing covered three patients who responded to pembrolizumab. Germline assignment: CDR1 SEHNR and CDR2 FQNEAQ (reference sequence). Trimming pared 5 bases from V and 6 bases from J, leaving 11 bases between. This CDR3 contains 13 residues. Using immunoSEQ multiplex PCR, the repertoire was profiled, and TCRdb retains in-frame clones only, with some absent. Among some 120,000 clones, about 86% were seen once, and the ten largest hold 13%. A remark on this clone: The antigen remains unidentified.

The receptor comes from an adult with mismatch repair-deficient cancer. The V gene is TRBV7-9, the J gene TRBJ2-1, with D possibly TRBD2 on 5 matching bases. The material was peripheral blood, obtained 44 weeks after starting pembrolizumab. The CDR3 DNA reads TGTGCCAGCAGCAGAGGAGGAGCCAATGAGCAGTTCTTC. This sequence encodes CASSRGGANEQFF.